This T cell receptor (beta chain) was sequenced for a study of spatial heterogeneity in lung cancer. Study observations and caveats: Expanded intratumoral alpha and beta TCR counts tracked tumor mutation counts.

This clonotype was observed at least ten times. Its antigen is unidentified. The time point was: sample taken at primary tumor resection. V lost 4 bases and J 7 bases, leaving 13 bases between the germline ends. The CDR3 contains 14 residues. The V gene's germline CDR1 is MNHEY and CDR2 SVGEGT. In TCRdb, the 5' RACE reads were re-called with MiXCR into one record per CDR3 protein. The data hold about 27,000 distinct CDR3 sequences, with less than 9% observed a single time. The specimen comprised lung tumor tissue, sampled at surgery. This receptor was identified in a male donor with early-stage non-small cell lung cancer. The chain joins TRBV6-2 or TRBV6-3 to TRBJ2-2; the D gene could be TRBD1 or TRBD2 (5 bases each). CDR3: CASSWDGRSGELFF. The CDR3 nucleotides read TGTGCCAGCAGTTGGGACGGCAGAAGCGGGGAGCTGTTTTTT.